This entry describes one T cell receptor (beta chain). Its antigen is as yet unknown. This sample was included in a study of T cell responses to AZD1222 COVID-19 vaccine. Whole-study results and caveats: An increase in Spike-specific TCR breadth and depth was observed after two AZD1222 doses. White British donors predominated, females outnumbered males, and clonal diversity was possibly underestimated. Repertoires were obtained only post-peak T cell response.

Using immunoSEQ multiplex PCR, the repertoire was profiled, and TCRdb retains in-frame clones only, with some absent. The data contain 110,000 to 150,000 clones, approximately 90% of them seen just once; the ten biggest clones take up under 4%. The TCR originated in an adult in good health. The source was peripheral blood, collected on day 0 of AZD1222 vaccination.

Here the CDR3 DNA reads TGTGCCAGCAGTGAAGCGTGGCCAGGGGCCGCGACCCTACCCAATGAGCAGTTCTTC. Translation: CASSEAWPGAATLPNEQFF. V usage is TRBV2 and J usage is TRBJ2-1; D may be TRBD1 (6 bases). The ends were cut back, 0 bases at V and 6 bases at J, with 24 bases in the middle. CDR1 is SNHLY and CDR2 is FYNNEI in the germline V gene. There are 19 residues in the CDR3.